The 24 T cell receptor beta chains below all came from one sample that was sequenced in a study of OX40 agonist ivuxolimab in advanced cancers. Sequencing was performed with immunoSEQ multiplex PCR; in TCRdb, only in-frame clones are kept and a portion is missing. Among around 80,000 clones listed, about 88% were seen once. The sample was CD4+ or CD8+ T cells sorted from blood, taken in a trial of the OX40 agonist ivuxolimab. Source of these receptors: an adult with an advanced solid tumor such as melanoma, head and neck, liver or kidney cancer.

The V gene is TRBV15, the J gene TRBJ1-1; the D is unclear. V gave up 5 bases and J gave up 1 base, with 23 bases separating them. Germline assignment: CDR1 LNHNV and CDR2 YYDKDF (reference sequence). The CDR3 sequence is 18 residues long. The CDR3 region has the DNA TGTGCCACCAGCGAAGAAGACGTTCGGGGAATTAAGAACACTGAAGCTTTCTTT. Its protein is CATSEEDVRGIKNTEAFF.

The chain joins TRBV30 to TRBJ1-2; maybe TRBD1 (6 bases). CDR1 and CDR2 (germline): GTSNPN, SVGIG (reference sequence). CDR3 size: 16 residues. V was pared by 2 bases and J by 8 bases, with 24 bases between. The chain's CDR3 is CAWSRQARVSQGGYTF. The CDR3 coding sequence is TGTGCCTGGAGTAGACAGGCCCGAGTCTCCCAAGGGGGCTACACCTTC.

This rearrangement joins TRBV29-1 to TRBJ2-3, with TRBD1 as a possible D gene (5 bases). The CDR3 contains 16 residues. The germline CDR1 and CDR2 sequences are SQVTM and ANQGSEA. The V and J ends lost 3 bases and 2 bases respectively, with 18 bases between them. The DNA for the CDR3 is TGCAGCGTTGACACACTGGGGCCAGGCGTCACAGATACGCAGTATTTT. Its translation is CSVDTLGPGVTDTQYF.

Only a few counts were recorded for this clone. The chain recombines TRBV5-4 with TRBJ2-7; D is perhaps TRBD1 (6 bases). Per germline, CDR1 SGHNT and CDR2 YYREEE (reference sequence). Trimming took 4 bases from V and 7 from J, leaving 9 bases between them. This CDR3 has 11 residues. DNA for the CDR3: TGTGCCAGCAGCAACAGGGTTGAGCAGTACTTC. Translated: CASSNRVEQYF.

The gene calls are TRBV5-1 and TRBJ1-2; D gene unclear. Germline V gene sequence: CDR1 SGHRS, CDR2 YFSETQ. V was shortened by 0 bases and J by 2 bases, with 5 bases between the two germline ends. This CDR3 comprises 13 residues. The CDR3 DNA reads TGCGCCAGCAGCTTGGAACACAACTATGGCTACACCTTC. It codes for CASSLEHNYGYTF. Looking up the rest from reference TRBV5-1 and TRBJ1-2 gives the full variable domain: KAGVTQTPRYLIKTRGQQVTLSCSPISGHRSVSWYQQTPGQGLQFLFEYFSETQRNKGNFPGRFSGRQFSNSRSEMNVSTLELGDSALYLCASSLEHNYGYTFGSGTRLTVV.

V usage is TRBV28 and J usage is TRBJ2-5, with unresolved D. The end of the DNA aligns better with TRBJ2-7, so the J call may be wrong. CDR1 and CDR2 from the germline V gene are MDHEN and SYDVKM. The CDR3 has 12 residues. The CDR3 here is CASSLLTYEQYF. The CDR3 DNA sequence: TGTGCCAGCAGTTTGTTGACCTACGAGCAGTACTTC.

CDR3 DNA sequence: TGCGCCAGCAGCCCGCAAAAGGGGGGAAACTCCTACGAGCAGTACTTC. The encoded protein is CASSPQKGGNSYEQYF. This chain connects TRBV4-1 to TRBJ2-7; either TRBD1 or TRBD2 may supply D (6 bases each). There are 16 residues in the CDR3. Germline CDR1 MGHRA, CDR2 YSYEKL. V was cut by 4 bases and J by 0 bases, with 16 bases left in between.

The chain has TRBV18 and TRBJ2-1; 10 bases agree with TRBD1. This CDR3 contains 16 residues. The V gene's germline CDR1 is KGHSH and CDR2 LQKENI. J lost 3 bases, V lost 3 bases, and 5 bases had no gene match. CDR3 amino acids: CASSPTGGPRYNEQFF. In DNA, the CDR3 is TGTGCCAGCTCACCGACAGGGGGCCCACGCTACAATGAGCAGTTCTTC.

This chain connects TRBV11-3 to TRBJ2-3; D is perhaps TRBD2 (6 bases). Germline values: CDR1 SGHNT, CDR2 YENEEA. The CDR3 totals 14 residues. With 3 bases removed from V and 2 bases from J, the gap between germline ends came to 9 bases. The CDR3 here is CASSFGEVTDTQYF. CDR3 coding DNA: TGTGCCAGCAGCTTCGGGGAGGTCACAGATACGCAGTATTTT.

The CDR3 nucleotides are TGTGCCAGCAGCGTAGGGACAGCAACTAATGAAAAACTGTTTTTT. This encodes CASSVGTATNEKLFF. The chain carries TRBV9 and TRBJ1-4; D may be TRBD1 (6 bases). V was clipped by 0 bases and J by 0 bases, with 6 bases between them. This CDR3 region has 15 residues. Germline loops: CDR1 SGDLS, CDR2 YYNGEE.

This CDR3 is CASSFIANQPQHF. The CDR3 DNA reads TGTGCCAGCAGTTTTATAGCAAATCAGCCCCAGCATTTT. The chain joins TRBV6-5 to TRBJ1-5; D remains ambiguous. V lost 4 bases and J lost 4, with 8 bases in between. Germline V gene data show CDR1 as MNHEY and CDR2 as SVGAGI. CDR3 size: 13 residues.

V is TRBV2 and J is TRBJ2-2; D remains ambiguous. The germline V gene has CDR1 SNHLY and CDR2 FYNNEI. The CDR3 spans 15 residues. Trimming removed 4 bases from V and 5 bases from J, with 14 bases in between. DNA of the CDR3: TGTGCCAGCAGTGCCTTCGAGATCGGGACCGGGGAGCTGTTTTTT. It translates to CASSAFEIGTGELFF.

This CDR3 is CASSPSSTGGYGYTF. CDR3 in DNA: TGTGCCAGCAGCCCTTCCTCGACAGGGGGCTATGGCTACACCTTC. This rearrangement joins TRBV7-8 to TRBJ1-2; 9 bases agree with TRBD1. Per germline, CDR1 SGHVS and CDR2 FQNEAQ. This CDR3 region has 15 residues. J was trimmed by 4 bases and V by 5 bases; bases with no gene match: 8.

J is TRBJ1-2 and V is TRBV4-1; D gene unclear. The V end was cut by 1 base, the J end by 0 bases, with 12 bases between. Germline CDR1 is MGHRA and CDR2 is YSYEKL. The CDR3 consists of 16 residues. In nucleotides, the CDR3 is TGCGCCAGCAGCCAAGCCGTGTATGGAGCTAACTATGGCTACACCTTC. Its protein is CASSQAVYGANYGYTF.

This clone has a handful of counts. J is TRBJ2-3 and V is TRBV5-4; the D gene is possibly TRBD2 (5 bases). The CDR3 spans 16 residues. Between the trimmed V and J ends, which lost 3 bases and 2 bases, there was a span of 16 bases. Germline V CDR1 and CDR2: SGHNT, YYREEE (reference sequence). CDR3 protein: CASSSQRALITDTQYF. DNA of the CDR3: TGTGCCAGCAGCTCTCAGAGGGCACTCATCACAGATACGCAGTATTTT.

The chain combines TRBV14 with TRBJ2-1; D is perhaps TRBD1 (5 bases). CDR1 SGHDN and CDR2 FVKESK come from the germline V gene. This CDR3 has 14 amino acids. Trimming removed 5 bases from V and 4 bases from J, with 12 bases in between. CDR3 in DNA: TGTGCCAGCAGCGGGGCCTTTTCATACAATGAGCAGTTCTTC. This codes for CASSGAFSYNEQFF.

This chain connects TRBV25-1 to TRBJ1-6; TRBD1 matches 7 bases. J was trimmed by 7 bases and V by 3 bases; bases with no gene match: 3. The CDR3 loop spans 14 amino acids. Per germline, CDR1 MGHDK and CDR2 SYGVNS. The DNA of the CDR3 is TGTGCCAGCAGTGAGGGACAGCTCAATTCACCCCTCCACTTT. Protein: CASSEGQLNSPLHF. The whole variable domain, filled in from reference TRBV25-1 and TRBJ1-6, reads EADIYQTPRYLVIGTGKKITLECSQTMGHDKMYWYQQDPGMELHLIHYSYGVNSTEKGDLSSESTVSRIRTEHFPLTLESARPSHTSQYLCASSEGQLNSPLHFGNGTRLTVT.

The genes are TRBV20-1 and TRBJ2-7; D is uncertain. CDR1 and CDR2 (germline): DFQATT, SNEGSKA (reference sequence). This CDR3 has 11 residues. V was trimmed by 6 bases and J by 0 bases, leaving 6 bases between them. The CDR3 DNA reads TGCAGTGCCAGAAACTCCTACGAGCAGTACTTC. This encodes CSARNSYEQYF.

CDR3 coding DNA: TGTGCCAGCAGCAAAACGGAGGTAGCGGGGAACCCCACAGATACGCAGTATTTT. Translated, it gives CASSKTEVAGNPTDTQYF. The chain employs TRBV2 and TRBJ2-3; 8 bases agree with TRBD2. J lost 2 bases, V lost 6 bases, and 16 bases had no gene match. Per germline, CDR1 SNHLY and CDR2 FYNNEI. This CDR3 contains 18 residues.

This clone was found a few times. V usage is TRBV2 and J usage is TRBJ1-1; tentative D call: TRBD1 (5 bases). The V and J ends lost 4 bases and 0 bases respectively, with 9 bases between them. CDR3 size: 14 residues. Per germline, CDR1 SNHLY and CDR2 FYNNEI. The CDR3 loop reads CASSGGSLNTEAFF. In DNA, the CDR3 is TGTGCCAGCAGTGGGGGCAGTCTGAACACTGAAGCTTTCTTT.

As for this clone: Other nucleotide sequences from this sample produce the same CDR3. V gene TRBV29-1 combines with J gene TRBJ1-1; 8 bases match TRBD1. The CDR3 consists of 14 residues. V dropped 7 bases and J dropped 5; count of bases not matched to a gene: 12. The germline gives CDR1 SQVTM, CDR2 ANQGSEA. Written as DNA, the CDR3 is TGCAGCGCCGGGTCCAGGGGGCCGGGGACTGAAGCTTTCTTT. Its translation is CSAGSRGPGTEAFF.

This clone has only a few counts. This chain joins TRBV30 and TRBJ2-3; the D is unclear. This CDR3 is built from 14 residues. Germline-derived CDR1 and CDR2 are GTSNPN and SVGIG (reference sequence). The V end lost 1 base, the J end lost 4 bases, and 12 bases lay between the germline ends. The CDR3 region is CAWSEWDYADTQYF. The DNA for the CDR3 is TGTGCCTGGAGTGAGTGGGATTACGCAGATACGCAGTATTTT.

The chain joins TRBV28 to TRBJ1-5; 8 bases are a match to TRBD1. The junction had 4 bases not matched to a gene; V was cut back by 4 bases and J by 2 bases. This CDR3 region has 15 residues. Germline CDR1 is MDHEN and CDR2 is SYDVKM. The DNA for the CDR3 is TGTGCCAGCAGTTACCCGGGACAGGGCAATCAGCCCCAGCATTTT. Translation gives CASSYPGQGNQPQHF.

V and J are TRBV5-1 and TRBJ1-2, with 7 bases aligning to TRBD1. This CDR3 spans 14 amino acids. J gave up 7 bases and V 4 bases, and 10 bases lay outside the gene matches. Looked up from germline, CDR1 is SGHRS and CDR2 is YFSETQ. CDR3 residues: CASSDTQGLGGYTF. CDR3 nucleotide sequence: TGCGCCAGCAGCGACACACAGGGGCTGGGTGGCTACACCTTC.